These T cell receptor beta chains were read from a single sample in a study of T cells in localized non-small cell lung cancer. TCRdb keeps only in-frame clones here, not all; method: immunoSEQ multiplex PCR. The repertoire holds 25,000 to 30,000 clones, with 88% as singletons. Sequencing was performed on peripheral blood, taken before any cancer treatment. These receptors originate from a female donor aged 60 or older with stage III squamous cell lung carcinoma. Both conserved end residues are part of each CDR3. D genes are given only for firm matches.

V gene: TRBV7-2
J gene: TRBJ2-5
D gene: TRBD1
CDR3 protein: CASSLSGTGSKTQYF

V gene: TRBV6-1
J gene: TRBJ1-1
D gene: -
CDR3 protein: CASSEATGWDTEAFF

V gene: TRBV4-3
J gene: TRBJ1-1
D gene: -
CDR3 protein: CASSIQVDTEAFF

V gene: TRBV28
J gene: TRBJ2-7
D gene: TRBD1
CDR3 protein: CASSLKQGVGEQYF

V gene: TRBV28
J gene: TRBJ1-2
D gene: -
CDR3 protein: CASSFRTVGIYGYTF

V gene: TRBV29-1
J gene: TRBJ2-5
D gene: -
CDR3 protein: CSVDRDPQETQYF

V gene: TRBV5-3
J gene: TRBJ2-1
D gene: TRBD2
CDR3 protein: CARSLNSGKEDYNEQFF

V gene: TRBV14
J gene: TRBJ2-7
D gene: -
CDR3 protein: CASSQFEQYF

V gene: TRBV6-5
J gene: TRBJ2-5
D gene: -
CDR3 protein: CASSRGAGETQYF

V gene: TRBV5-8
J gene: TRBJ2-2
D gene: -
CDR3 protein: CASSPDIEGELFF

V gene: TRBV28
J gene: TRBJ2-5
D gene: TRBD1
CDR3 protein: CASSQSGTGAETQYF

V gene: TRBV7-9
J gene: TRBJ1-4
D gene: -
CDR3 protein: CASSFRDGNEKLFF

V gene: TRBV2
J gene: TRBJ2-7
D gene: -
CDR3 protein: CASSVGLVGEQYF

V gene: TRBV10-2
J gene: TRBJ2-1
D gene: -
CDR3 protein: CASSGWDLHNEQFF

V gene: TRBV13
J gene: TRBJ1-1
D gene: -
CDR3 protein: CASTWLGREAFF

V gene: TRBV7-9
J gene: TRBJ1-1
D gene: TRBD1
CDR3 protein: CASNSEGAANTEAFF

V gene: TRBV6-5
J gene: TRBJ2-7
D gene: -
CDR3 protein: CASRRGTGLREQYF

V gene: TRBV11-1
J gene: TRBJ1-1
D gene: TRBD1
CDR3 protein: CASSSERGRETEAFF

V gene: TRBV10-3
J gene: TRBJ1-2
D gene: -
CDR3 protein: CAISESGVGYTF

V gene: TRBV11-2
J gene: TRBJ2-3
D gene: -
CDR3 protein: CASSLSGSSTDTQYF

V gene: TRBV7-3
J gene: TRBJ2-1
D gene: TRBD2
CDR3 protein: CASSLGGAGGRDEQFF

V gene: TRBV7-6
J gene: TRBJ2-1
D gene: -
CDR3 protein: CASSPMPASRDEQFF

V gene: TRBV10-3
J gene: TRBJ2-1
D gene: TRBD2
CDR3 protein: CAISESGLAVEQFF

V gene: TRBV9
J gene: TRBJ2-1
D gene: TRBD2
CDR3 protein: CASSEGGASGRSYNEQFF

V gene: TRBV6-6
J gene: TRBJ1-1
D gene: TRBD1
CDR3 protein: CASSPGDRSKTEAFF

V gene: TRBV6-5
J gene: TRBJ2-5
D gene: TRBD2
CDR3 protein: CASSSHSGGETQYF

V gene: TRBV2
J gene: TRBJ1-1
D gene: -
CDR3 protein: CASSLDRSSAEAFF

V gene: TRBV4-3
J gene: TRBJ2-1
D gene: -
CDR3 protein: CASSQDWGFNEQFF

V gene: TRBV6-5
J gene: TRBJ1-1
D gene: -
CDR3 protein: CASSRIHAEAFF

V gene: TRBV28
J gene: TRBJ2-3
D gene: -
CDR3 protein: CASSWGRSTDTQYF

V gene: TRBV18
J gene: TRBJ2-1
D gene: TRBD2
CDR3 protein: CASSPTSGGSGHNEQFF

V gene: TRBV7-3
J gene: TRBJ2-3
D gene: TRBD2
CDR3 protein: CASSLSVSGRTDTQYF

V gene: TRBV7-9
J gene: TRBJ2-3
D gene: -
CDR3 protein: CASIGTGEDTQYF

V gene: TRBV28
J gene: TRBJ1-3
D gene: -
CDR3 protein: CASSLPSANTIYF

V gene: TRBV19
J gene: TRBJ2-1
D gene: TRBD2
CDR3 protein: CASSLPGASGLRGEQFF

V gene: TRBV5-6
J gene: TRBJ2-5
D gene: -
CDR3 protein: CASSLVRAGEETQYF

V gene: TRBV29-1
J gene: TRBJ1-4
D gene: -
CDR3 protein: CSVLRALGRNEKLFF

V gene: TRBV7-7
J gene: TRBJ2-1
D gene: TRBD1
CDR3 protein: CASSPRIGTGGNNEQFF

V gene: TRBV28
J gene: TRBJ2-7
D gene: -
CDR3 protein: CASSPALGPSYEQYF

V gene: TRBV7-2
J gene: TRBJ1-1
D gene: -
CDR3 protein: CASRQYTEAFF

V gene: TRBV2
J gene: TRBJ2-5
D gene: -
CDR3 protein: CASSEGTEETQYF

V gene: TRBV5-1
J gene: TRBJ1-2
D gene: TRBD1
CDR3 protein: CASRGTGGYGYTF

V gene: TRBV28
J gene: TRBJ1-1
D gene: -
CDR3 protein: CATRGQAGAFF

V gene: TRBV4-1
J gene: TRBJ2-7
D gene: TRBD1
CDR3 protein: CASSRIGTGYLGGSYEQYF

V gene: TRBV19
J gene: TRBJ2-5
D gene: -
CDR3 protein: CASSERTVETQYF

V gene: TRBV30
J gene: TRBJ2-3
D gene: -
CDR3 protein: CAWSETGNTDTQYF

V gene: TRBV7-2
J gene: TRBJ2-2
D gene: TRBD2
CDR3 protein: CASSLAGRGGLAGYTGELFF

V gene: TRBV5-4
J gene: TRBJ2-7
D gene: TRBD2
CDR3 protein: CASSLGAGGYEQYF

V gene: TRBV18
J gene: TRBJ2-1
D gene: TRBD2
CDR3 protein: CASSLAGYNEQFF

V gene: TRBV9
J gene: TRBJ1-5
D gene: -
CDR3 protein: CASSVEGHSEMPQHF

V gene: TRBV7-8
J gene: TRBJ1-2
D gene: -
CDR3 protein: CASSLEQFYGYTF

V gene: TRBV29-1
J gene: TRBJ2-1
D gene: TRBD2
CDR3 protein: CSVGASGEPLPLNEQFF

V gene: TRBV28
J gene: TRBJ1-5
D gene: -
CDR3 protein: CASSLRPIQPQHF

V gene: TRBV6-6
J gene: TRBJ2-5
D gene: -
CDR3 protein: CASSWGRRVETQYF

V gene: TRBV6-6
J gene: TRBJ2-7
D gene: TRBD1
CDR3 protein: CASTSGQGVNEQYF